Each of the 9 T cell receptor beta chains below was sequenced from the same sample in a study of T cell changes during pregnancy in multiple sclerosis. Using immunoSEQ multiplex PCR, the repertoire was profiled, and TCRdb retains in-frame clones only, with some absent. The sample records roughly 80,000 clones, 93% being singletons. Sample: peripheral blood, taken after pregnancy. These receptors came from a female donor in good health, enrolled as a control in a pregnancy study.

CDR3 region: CASSLGTADEKLFF. CDR3 bases: TGTGCCAGCAGCCTCGGGACAGCGGATGAAAAACTGTTTTTT. The V and J genes are TRBV7-9 and TRBJ1-4, with 7 bases fitting TRBD1. The CDR3 runs 14 residues. Germline assignment: CDR1 SEHNR and CDR2 FQNEAQ (reference sequence). J lost 6 bases, V lost 5 bases, and 6 bases had no gene match.

The chain uses TRBV7-9 and TRBJ1-6; 7 bases align to TRBD1. With V trimmed by 5 bases and J by 9 bases, 7 bases remained unmatched. Germline assignment: CDR1 SEHNR and CDR2 FQNEAQ (reference sequence). This CDR3 comprises 14 residues. The CDR3 reads CASSLTGVASPLHF. The DNA of the CDR3 is TGTGCCAGCAGCCTTACAGGGGTGGCTTCACCCCTCCACTTT.

This rearrangement joins TRBV5-1 to TRBJ2-3, with 11 bases aligning to TRBD2. CDR3 length equals 15 residues. CDR1 is SGHRS and CDR2 is YFSETQ in the germline V gene. V gave up 4 bases and J gave up 2 bases; unmatched junction bases: 3. CDR3 bases: TGCGCCAGCAGCCTGGGACTAGCGGCCACAGATACGCAGTATTTT. This sequence encodes CASSLGLAATDTQYF.

V gene TRBV27 combines with J gene TRBJ2-7, with 15 nucleotides matching TRBD2. CDR1 is MNHEY, CDR2 SMNVEV, per germline (reference sequence). V lost 6 bases, J lost 6 bases, and 6 bases stayed unmatched. The CDR3 runs 15 residues. Here the CDR3 reads CASRSLGLAGGEQYF. The CDR3 bases are TGTGCCAGCAGATCCCTGGGACTAGCGGGAGGCGAGCAGTACTTC.

V usage is TRBV27 and J usage is TRBJ2-3; 9 nucleotides agree with TRBD2. The trim removed 9 bases at V and 6 bases at J, leaving 7 bases unmatched. Germline-derived CDR1 and CDR2 are MNHEY and SMNVEV (reference sequence). The CDR3 totals 13 residues. CDR3 sequence: CARRGGRWDTQYF. CDR3 sequence (DNA): TGTGCCAGGCGGGGGGGCCGATGGGATACGCAGTATTTT.

The chain recombines TRBV6-5 with TRBJ1-2; a possible D gene is TRBD1 (6 bases). This CDR3 region has 14 residues. In germline, CDR1 is MNHEY, CDR2 SVGAGI. Deletions cut 6 bases from V and 3 bases from J, with 14 bases between. Here the CDR3 DNA reads TGTGCCAGCAGCCCCCGAGGGGGACACTATGGCTACACCTTC. This gives the protein CASSPRGGHYGYTF.

The J gene is TRBJ2-5, the V gene TRBV18, with TRBD2 as a possible D gene (6 bases). V was clipped by 6 bases and J by 0 bases, with 14 bases between them. Germline CDR1 is KGHSH and CDR2 is LQKENI. The CDR3 extends over 15 amino acids. The CDR3 spells CASSGAGPYQETQYF. CDR3 sequence (DNA): TGTGCCAGCTCCGGGGCGGGACCGTACCAAGAGACCCAGTACTTC.

This chain links TRBV6-4 with TRBJ2-7; D is possibly TRBD1 (6 bases). V lost 8 bases, J lost 6 bases, and 17 bases lay in between. Germline CDR1 is MRHNA and CDR2 is SNTAGT. This CDR3 has 13 amino acids. The chain's CDR3 is CASRAITGLEQYF. The CDR3 nucleotides are TGTGCCAGCCGGGCTATAACAGGGCTCGAGCAGTACTTC.

The rearrangement uses TRBV28 and TRBJ1-5; D is unclear. CDR1 and CDR2 from the germline V gene are MDHEN and SYDVKM. Trimming shortened V by 7 bases and J by 7 bases, and 11 bases separated the two germline ends. This CDR3 has 12 amino acids. The CDR3 reads CASTEGNQPQHF. The CDR3 DNA reads TGTGCCAGCACTGAGGGTAACCAGCCCCAGCATTTT.